This TCR beta chain was captured by sequencing in a study of beta chain features in type 1 diabetes. Turning to the study itself: Taken together, all samples contributed some 100 million examined sorted cells. General study findings and limits: Researchers reported that naive, central memory and Treg TCRB repertoires appeared more similar in patients than in healthy donors. A moderate, significant TCRB CDR3 shortening appeared in type 1 diabetes across four CD4+ subsets. Fewer insertions but more deletions were seen at VDJ junctions in type 1 diabetes patients.

What was sequenced were expressed TCRB transcripts, since all of the isolated RNA had been reverse transcribed. TCRdb keeps only in-frame clones here, not all; method: immunoSEQ multiplex PCR. The data hold about 160,000 clones, with 50% to 70% observed a single time. V lost 0 bases to trimming and J lost 5 bases, with 13 bases between them. The germline V gene encodes CDR1 SGDLS and CDR2 YYNGEE. The CDR3 covers 15 residues. About this clone: No antigen is known for it.

This TCR was sampled from a man aged 30 to 45 with type 1 diabetes. The chain recombines TRBV9 with TRBJ2-3; D gene uncertain. Sequencing was carried out using naive CD4+ T cells from blood. CDR3 protein: CASSVAPMTQDTQYF. CDR3 bases: TGTGCCAGCAGCGTAGCTCCCATGACCCAAGATACGCAGTATTTT.